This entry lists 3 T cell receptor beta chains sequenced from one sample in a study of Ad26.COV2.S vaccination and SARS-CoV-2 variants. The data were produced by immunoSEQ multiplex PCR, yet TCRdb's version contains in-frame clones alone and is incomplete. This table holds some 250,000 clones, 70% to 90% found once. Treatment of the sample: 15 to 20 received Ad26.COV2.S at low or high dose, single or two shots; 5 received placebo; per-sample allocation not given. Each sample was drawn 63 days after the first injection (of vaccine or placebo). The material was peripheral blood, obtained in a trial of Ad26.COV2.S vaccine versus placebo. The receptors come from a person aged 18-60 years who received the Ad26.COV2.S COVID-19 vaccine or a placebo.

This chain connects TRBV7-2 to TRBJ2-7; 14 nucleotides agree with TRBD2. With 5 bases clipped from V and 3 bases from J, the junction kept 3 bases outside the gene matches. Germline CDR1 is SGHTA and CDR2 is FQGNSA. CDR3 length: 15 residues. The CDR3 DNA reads TGTGCCAGCAGCCGGGGACTAGCGGGGGTCTACGAGCAGTACTTC. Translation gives CASSRGLAGVYEQYF.

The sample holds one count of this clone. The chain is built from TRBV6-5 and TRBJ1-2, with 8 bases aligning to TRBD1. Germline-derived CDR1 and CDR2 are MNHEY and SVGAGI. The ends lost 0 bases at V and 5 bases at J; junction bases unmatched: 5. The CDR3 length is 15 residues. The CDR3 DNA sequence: TGTGCCAGCAGTTACTCCCCAGGGGGCGGTTATGGCTACACCTTC. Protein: CASSYSPGGGYGYTF.

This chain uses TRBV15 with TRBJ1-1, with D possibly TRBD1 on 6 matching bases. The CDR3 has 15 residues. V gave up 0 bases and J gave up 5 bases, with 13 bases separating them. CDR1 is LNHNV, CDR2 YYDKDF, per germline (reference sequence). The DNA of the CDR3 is TGTGCCACCAGCAGAGATACAGGGTCGAGGACTGAAGCTTTCTTT. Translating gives CATSRDTGSRTEAFF.